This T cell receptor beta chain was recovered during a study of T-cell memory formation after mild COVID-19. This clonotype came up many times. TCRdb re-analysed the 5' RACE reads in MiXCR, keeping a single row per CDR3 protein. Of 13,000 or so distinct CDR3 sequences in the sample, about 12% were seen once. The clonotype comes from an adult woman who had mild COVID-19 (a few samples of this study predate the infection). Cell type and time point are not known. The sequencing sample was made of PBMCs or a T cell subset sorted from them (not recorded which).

The CDR3 nucleotides are TGTGCCAGCAGCATGGTAGGGCAGTACTTC. This codes for CASSMVGQYF. The V and J genes are TRBV21-1 and TRBJ2-7. TRBV21-1 is assigned pseudogene status. This CDR3 has 10 amino acids.